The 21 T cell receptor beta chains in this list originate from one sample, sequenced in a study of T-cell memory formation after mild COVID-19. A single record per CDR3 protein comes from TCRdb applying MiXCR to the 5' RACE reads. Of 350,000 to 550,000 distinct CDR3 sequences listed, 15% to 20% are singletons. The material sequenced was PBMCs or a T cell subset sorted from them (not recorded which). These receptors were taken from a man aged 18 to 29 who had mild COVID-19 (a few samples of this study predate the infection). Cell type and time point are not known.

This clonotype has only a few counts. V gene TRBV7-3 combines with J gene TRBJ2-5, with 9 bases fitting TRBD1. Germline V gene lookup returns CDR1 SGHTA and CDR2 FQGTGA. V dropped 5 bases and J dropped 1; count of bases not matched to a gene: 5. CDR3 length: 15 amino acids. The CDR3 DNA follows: TGTGCCAGCAGCCTAGGACAGGGGATCCAAGAGACCCAGTACTTC. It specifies CASSLGQGIQETQYF.

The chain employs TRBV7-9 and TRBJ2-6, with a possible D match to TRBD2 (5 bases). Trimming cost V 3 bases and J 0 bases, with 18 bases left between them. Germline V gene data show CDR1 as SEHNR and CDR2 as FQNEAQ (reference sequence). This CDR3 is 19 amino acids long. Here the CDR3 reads CASSLVRGVVGSGANVLTF. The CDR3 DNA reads TGTGCCAGCAGCTTGGTTCGGGGAGTGGTAGGCTCTGGGGCCAACGTCCTGACTTTC.

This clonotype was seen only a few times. The CDR3 loop reads CAIQRDRDKSGELFF. CDR3 sequence (DNA): TGTGCCATCCAGCGGGACAGGGATAAATCCGGGGAGCTGTTTTTT. V and J are TRBV12-3 or TRBV12-4 and TRBJ2-2; 9 bases match TRBD1. This CDR3 contains 15 residues. The trim removed 10 bases at V and 6 bases at J, leaving 12 bases unmatched.

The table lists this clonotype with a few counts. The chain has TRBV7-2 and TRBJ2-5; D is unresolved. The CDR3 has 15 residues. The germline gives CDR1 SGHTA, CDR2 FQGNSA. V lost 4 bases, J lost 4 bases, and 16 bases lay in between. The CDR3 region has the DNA TGTGCCAGCAGCTCGTCCGGTCCGTGGGGAGAGACCCAGTACTTC. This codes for CASSSSGPWGETQYF. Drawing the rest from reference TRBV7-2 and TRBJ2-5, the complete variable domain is GAGVSQSPSNKVTEKGKDVELRCDPISGHTALYWYRQSLGQGLEFLIYFQGNSAPDKSGLPSDRFSAERTGGSVSTLTIQRTQQEDSAVYLCASSSSGPWGETQYFGPGTRLLVL.

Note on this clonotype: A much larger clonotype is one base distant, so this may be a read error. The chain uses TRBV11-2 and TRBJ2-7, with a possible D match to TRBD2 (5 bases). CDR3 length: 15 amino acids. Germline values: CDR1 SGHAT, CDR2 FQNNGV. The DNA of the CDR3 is TGTGCCATCAGCTTATTCGGGGTGAGCTCCTACGAGCAGTACTTC. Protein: CAISLFGVSSYEQYF.

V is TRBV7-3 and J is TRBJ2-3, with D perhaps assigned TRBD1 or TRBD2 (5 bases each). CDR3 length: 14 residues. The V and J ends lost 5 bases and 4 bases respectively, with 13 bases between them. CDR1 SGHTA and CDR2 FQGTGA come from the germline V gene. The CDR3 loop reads CASSALGAADTQYF. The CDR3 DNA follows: TGTGCCAGCAGCGCCCTCGGGGCCGCAGATACGCAGTATTTT.

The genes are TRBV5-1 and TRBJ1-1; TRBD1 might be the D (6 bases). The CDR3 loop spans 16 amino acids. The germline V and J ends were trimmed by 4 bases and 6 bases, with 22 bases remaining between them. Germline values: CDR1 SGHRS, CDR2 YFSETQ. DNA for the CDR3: TGCGCCAGCAGCCATCTAAACAGGGCTGTAAGCCCTGAAGCTTTCTTT. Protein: CASSHLNRAVSPEAFF.

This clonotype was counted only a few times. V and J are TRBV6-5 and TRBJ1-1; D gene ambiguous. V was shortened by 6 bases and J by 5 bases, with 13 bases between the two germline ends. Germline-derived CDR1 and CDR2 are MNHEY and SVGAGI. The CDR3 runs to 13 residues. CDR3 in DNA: TGTGCCAGCAGAGCAGCCATGGGAACTGAAGCTTTCTTT. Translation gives CASRAAMGTEAFF.

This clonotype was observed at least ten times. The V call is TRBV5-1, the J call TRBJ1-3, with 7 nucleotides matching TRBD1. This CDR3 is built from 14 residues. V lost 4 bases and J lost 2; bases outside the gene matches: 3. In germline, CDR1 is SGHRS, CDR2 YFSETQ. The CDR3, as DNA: TGCGCCAGCAGCCCGGGGACAGCTGGAAACACCATATATTTT. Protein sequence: CASSPGTAGNTIYF.

CDR3 sequence reads: CSAIRGGLTGELFF. The CDR3 DNA is TGCAGTGCTATTCGGGGGGGCCTGACCGGGGAGCTGTTTTTT. This chain joins TRBV20-1 and TRBJ2-2, with 8 nucleotides matching TRBD2. Germline V gene data show CDR1 as DFQATT and CDR2 as SNEGSKA (reference sequence). The CDR3 spans 14 residues. The J segment lost 5 bases and the V segment lost 4 bases, leaving 6 bases of the junction unmatched.

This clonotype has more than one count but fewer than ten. The CDR3 spells CASRSYGGLNTGELFF. The CDR3 DNA reads as TGCGCCAGCAGGAGTTATGGGGGGCTCAACACCGGGGAGCTGTTTTTT. This chain uses TRBV4-1 with TRBJ2-2; D may be TRBD1 or TRBD2 (6 bases each). The length of the CDR3 is 16 residues. Germline V gene data show CDR1 as MGHRA and CDR2 as YSYEKL. Trimming took 6 bases from V and 2 from J, leaving 16 bases between them.

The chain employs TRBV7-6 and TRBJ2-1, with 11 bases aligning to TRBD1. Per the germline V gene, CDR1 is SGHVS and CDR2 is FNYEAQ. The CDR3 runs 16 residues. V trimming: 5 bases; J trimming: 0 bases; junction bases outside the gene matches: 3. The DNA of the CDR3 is TGTGCCAGCAGCGCAGGACAGGGGGCCTCCTACAATGAGCAGTTCTTC. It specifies CASSAGQGASYNEQFF. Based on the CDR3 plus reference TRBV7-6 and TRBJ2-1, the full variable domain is GAGVSQSPRYKVTKRGQDVALRCDPISGHVSLYWYRQALGQGPEFLTYFNYEAQQDKSGLPNDRFSAERPEGSISTLTIQRTEQRDSAMYRCASSAGQGASYNEQFFGPGTRLTVL.

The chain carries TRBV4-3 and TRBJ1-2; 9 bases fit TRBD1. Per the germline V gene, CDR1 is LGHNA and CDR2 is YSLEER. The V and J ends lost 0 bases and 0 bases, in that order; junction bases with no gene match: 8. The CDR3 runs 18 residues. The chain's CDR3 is CASSQDLWGTGSNYGYTF. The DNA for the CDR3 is TGCGCCAGCAGCCAAGACCTCTGGGGGACAGGGTCTAACTATGGCTACACCTTC.

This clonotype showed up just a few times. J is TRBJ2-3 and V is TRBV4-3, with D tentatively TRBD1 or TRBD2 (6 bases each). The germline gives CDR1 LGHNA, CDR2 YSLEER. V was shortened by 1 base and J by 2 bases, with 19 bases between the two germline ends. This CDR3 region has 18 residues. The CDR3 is CASSQAVRGASYTDTQYF. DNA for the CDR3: TGCGCCAGCAGCCAAGCTGTTAGGGGGGCTAGTTACACAGATACGCAGTATTTT.

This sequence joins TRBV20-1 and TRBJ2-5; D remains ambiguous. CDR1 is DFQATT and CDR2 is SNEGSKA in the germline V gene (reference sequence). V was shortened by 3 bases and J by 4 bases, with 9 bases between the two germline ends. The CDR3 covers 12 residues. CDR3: CSARGAAETQYF. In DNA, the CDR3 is TGCAGTGCTAGGGGCGCAGCAGAGACCCAGTACTTC.

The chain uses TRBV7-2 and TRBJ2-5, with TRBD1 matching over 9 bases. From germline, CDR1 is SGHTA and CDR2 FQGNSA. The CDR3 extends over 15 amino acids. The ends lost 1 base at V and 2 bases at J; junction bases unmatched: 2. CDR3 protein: CASSLGGTGQETQYF. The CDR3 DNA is TGTGCCAGCAGCTTAGGAGGGACAGGGCAAGAGACCCAGTACTTC.

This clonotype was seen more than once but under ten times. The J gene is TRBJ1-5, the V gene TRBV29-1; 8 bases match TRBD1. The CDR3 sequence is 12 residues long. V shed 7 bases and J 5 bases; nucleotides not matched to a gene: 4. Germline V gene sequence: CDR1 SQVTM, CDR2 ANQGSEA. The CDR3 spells CSAMDRDQPQHF. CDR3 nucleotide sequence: TGCAGCGCCATGGACAGGGATCAGCCCCAGCATTTT. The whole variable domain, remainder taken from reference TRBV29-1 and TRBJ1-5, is SAVISQKPSRDICQRGTSLTIQCQVDSQVTMMFWYRQQPGQSLTLIATANQGSEATYESGFVIDKFPISRPNLTFSTLTVSNMSPEDSSIYLCSAMDRDQPQHFGDGTRLSIL.

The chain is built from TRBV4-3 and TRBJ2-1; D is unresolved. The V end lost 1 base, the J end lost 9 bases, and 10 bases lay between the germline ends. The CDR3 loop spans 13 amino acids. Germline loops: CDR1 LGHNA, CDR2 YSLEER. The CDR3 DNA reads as TGCGCCAGCAGCCAAGGCATACTTAGTGAGCAGTTCTTC. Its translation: CASSQGILSEQFF.

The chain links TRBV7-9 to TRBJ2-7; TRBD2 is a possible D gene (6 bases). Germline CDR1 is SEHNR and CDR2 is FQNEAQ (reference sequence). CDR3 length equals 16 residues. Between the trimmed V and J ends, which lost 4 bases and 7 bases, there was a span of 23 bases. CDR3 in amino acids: CASSWTGTSTSEEQYF. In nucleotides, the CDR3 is TGTGCCAGCAGCTGGACCGGGACTTCCACGTCAGAGGAGCAGTACTTC.

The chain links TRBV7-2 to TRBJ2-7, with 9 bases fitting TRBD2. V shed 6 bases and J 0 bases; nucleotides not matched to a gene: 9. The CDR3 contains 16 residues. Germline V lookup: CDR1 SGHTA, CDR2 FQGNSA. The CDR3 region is CASRGGGAPFSYEQYF. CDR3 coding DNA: TGTGCCAGCAGGGGCGGGGGGGCTCCCTTCTCCTACGAGCAGTACTTC.

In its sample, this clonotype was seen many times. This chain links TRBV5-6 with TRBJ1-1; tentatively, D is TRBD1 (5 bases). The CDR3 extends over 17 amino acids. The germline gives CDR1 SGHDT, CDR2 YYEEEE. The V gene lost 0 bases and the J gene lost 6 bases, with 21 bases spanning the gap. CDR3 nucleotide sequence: TGTGCCAGCAGCTTGGTCGGCAGGGAAAGGGGAAACCCTGAAGCTTTCTTT. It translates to CASSLVGRERGNPEAFF.